Ten or more counts support the clone carrying this T cell receptor (beta chain). The antigen remains unidentified. Trimming removed 1 base at V and 3 bases at J, with 6 bases between. CDR1 is SGHTA, CDR2 FQGNSA, per germline. This CDR3 contains 13 residues. This sample is part of a study of response to subunit inactivated influenza vaccine. Study-wide findings and caveats: A suggestion made by the authors is that each seasonal influenza vaccination recruits few new T cells.

TCRdb called the RT-PCR reads again in MiXCR, with one record for every CDR3 protein. Of about 500,000 distinct CDR3 sequences listed, approximately 15% are singletons. The specimen comprised CD4+ T cells sorted from PBMCs, sampled 23 months after vaccination. This chain uses TRBV7-2 with TRBJ2-5, with unresolved D. The sequence came from a man between 50 and 69 years old who received an inactivated influenza vaccine. CDR3 DNA sequence: TGTGCCAGCAGCTTAGGGTCAAAAGAGACCCAGTACTTC. This codes for CASSLGSKETQYF.